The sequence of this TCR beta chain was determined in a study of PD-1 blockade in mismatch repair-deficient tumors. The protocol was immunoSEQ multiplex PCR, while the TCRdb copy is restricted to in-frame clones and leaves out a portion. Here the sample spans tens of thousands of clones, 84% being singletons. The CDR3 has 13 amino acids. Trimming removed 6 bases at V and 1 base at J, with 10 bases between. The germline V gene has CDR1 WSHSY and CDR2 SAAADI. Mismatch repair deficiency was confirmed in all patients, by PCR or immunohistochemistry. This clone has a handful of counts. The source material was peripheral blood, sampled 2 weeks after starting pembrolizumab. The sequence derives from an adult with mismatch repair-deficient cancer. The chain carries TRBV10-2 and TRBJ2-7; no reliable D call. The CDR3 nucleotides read TGCGCCAGCAGATATACCGTATCCTACGAGCAGTACTTC. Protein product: CASRYTVSYEQYF.